This T cell receptor (beta chain) was recovered during a study of blood T cell repertoires in COVID-19. Across the study: T cells, B-cell-depleted T cells, or PBMCs supplied cDNA or gDNA.

V lost 4 bases and J lost 8, with 15 bases in between. The CDR3 is made up of 13 amino acids. Germline V CDR1 and CDR2: SGHDT, YYEEEE. In the study's own analysis: Scientists estimated how many nucleated cells there were by amplifying reference gene primers. This table comes from immunoSEQ multiplex PCR, and its TCRdb copy is limited to in-frame clones, with some not included. V, J and clone size were drawn from that table, and D and trimming were deduced from the DNA. The sample lists roughly 73,000 clones, about 92% seen once, with 1.5% in the top ten. Sequencing was done on a sample of peripheral blood. The chain is built from TRBV5-6 and TRBJ1-2; TRBD1 is a possible D gene (5 bases). This TCR derives from a man aged 50 to 59 with acute or convalescent COVID-19. The CDR3 sequence is CASSPDSVGGYTF. The CDR3 bases are TGTGCCAGCAGCCCCGACAGTGTCGGGGGCTACACCTTC. The entire variable domain, with the rest obtained from reference TRBV5-6 and TRBJ1-2, is as follows: DAGVTQSPTHLIKTRGQQVTLRCSPKSGHDTVSWYQQALGQGPQFIFQYYEEEERQRGNFPDRFSGHQFPNYSSELNVNALLLGDSALYLCASSPDSVGGYTFGSGTRLTVV.